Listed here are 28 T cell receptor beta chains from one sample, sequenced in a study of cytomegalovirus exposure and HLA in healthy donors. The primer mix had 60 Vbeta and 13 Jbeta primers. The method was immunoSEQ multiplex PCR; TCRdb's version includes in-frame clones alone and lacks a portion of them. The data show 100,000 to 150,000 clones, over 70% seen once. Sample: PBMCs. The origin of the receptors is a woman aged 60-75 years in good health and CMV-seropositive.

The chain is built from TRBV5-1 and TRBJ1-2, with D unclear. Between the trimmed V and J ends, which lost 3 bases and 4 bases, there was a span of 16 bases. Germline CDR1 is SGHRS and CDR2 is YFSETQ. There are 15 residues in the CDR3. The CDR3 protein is CASSSRFDTGYGYTF. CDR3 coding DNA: TGCGCCAGCAGCTCCAGGTTTGACACCGGCTATGGCTACACCTTC.

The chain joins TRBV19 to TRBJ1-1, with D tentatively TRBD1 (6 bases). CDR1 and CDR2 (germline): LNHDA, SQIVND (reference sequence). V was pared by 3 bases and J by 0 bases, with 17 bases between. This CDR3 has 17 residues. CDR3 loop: CASSIKGAEGVNTEAFF. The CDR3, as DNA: TGTGCCAGTAGTATCAAAGGGGCAGAGGGGGTGAACACTGAAGCTTTCTTT.

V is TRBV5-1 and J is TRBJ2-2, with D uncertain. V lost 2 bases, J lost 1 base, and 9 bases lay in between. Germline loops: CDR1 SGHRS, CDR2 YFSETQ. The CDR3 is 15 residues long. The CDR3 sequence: CASSLRQVNTGELFF. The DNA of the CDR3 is TGCGCCAGCAGCTTAAGGCAGGTGAACACCGGGGAGCTGTTTTTT.

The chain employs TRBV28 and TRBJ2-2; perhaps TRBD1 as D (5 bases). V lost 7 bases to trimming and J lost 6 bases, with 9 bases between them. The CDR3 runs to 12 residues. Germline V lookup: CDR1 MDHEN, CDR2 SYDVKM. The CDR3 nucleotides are TGTGCCAGCAAGGGGTACGCCGGGGAGCTGTTTTTT. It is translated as CASKGYAGELFF. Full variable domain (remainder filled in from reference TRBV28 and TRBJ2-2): DVKVTQSSRYLVKRTGEKVFLECVQDMDHENMFWYRQDPGLGLRLIYFSYDVKMKEKGDIPEGYSVSREKKERFSLILESASTNQTSMYLCASKGYAGELFFGEGSRLTVL.

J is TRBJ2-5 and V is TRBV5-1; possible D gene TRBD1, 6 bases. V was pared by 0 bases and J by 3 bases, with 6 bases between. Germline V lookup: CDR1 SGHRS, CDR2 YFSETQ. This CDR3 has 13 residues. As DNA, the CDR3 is TGCGCCAGCAGCTTGGGGACAGAAGAGACCCAGTACTTC. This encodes CASSLGTEETQYF.

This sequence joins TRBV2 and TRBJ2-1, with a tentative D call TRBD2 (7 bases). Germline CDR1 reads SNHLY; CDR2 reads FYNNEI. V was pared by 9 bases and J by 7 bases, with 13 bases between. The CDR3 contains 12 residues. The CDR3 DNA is TGTGCCAGGGGGGGGCTTGGGAATGAGCAGTTCTTC. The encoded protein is CARGGLGNEQFF.

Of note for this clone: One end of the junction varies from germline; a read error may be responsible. The CDR3 here is CASSQDRQTHYSF. As DNA, the CDR3 is TGCGCCAGCAGCCAAGATCGACAGACTCACTATAGCTTC. This sequence joins TRBV4-1 and TRBJ1-2; D may be TRBD1 (5 bases). This CDR3 has 13 amino acids. Germline CDR1 reads MGHRA; CDR2 reads YSYEKL.

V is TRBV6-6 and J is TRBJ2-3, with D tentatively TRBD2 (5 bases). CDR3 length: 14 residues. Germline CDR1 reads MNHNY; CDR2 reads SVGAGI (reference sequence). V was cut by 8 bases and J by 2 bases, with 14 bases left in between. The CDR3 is CASERRGLTDTQYF. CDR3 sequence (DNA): TGTGCCAGCGAGAGGCGAGGGCTCACAGATACGCAGTATTTT.

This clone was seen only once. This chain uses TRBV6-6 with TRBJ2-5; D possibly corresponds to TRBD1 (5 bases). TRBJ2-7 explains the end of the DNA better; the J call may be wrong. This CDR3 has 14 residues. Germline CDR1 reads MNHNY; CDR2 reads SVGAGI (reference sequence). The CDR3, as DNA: TGTGCCAGCAGGGACACCGCCACCTACTACGAGCAGTACTTC. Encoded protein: CASRDTATYYEQYF.

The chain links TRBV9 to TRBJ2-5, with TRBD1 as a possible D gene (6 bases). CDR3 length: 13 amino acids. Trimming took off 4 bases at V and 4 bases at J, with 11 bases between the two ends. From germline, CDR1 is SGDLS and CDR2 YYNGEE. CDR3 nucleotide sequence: TGTGCCAGCAGCCCCAGGGGTCCAGAGACCCAGTACTTC. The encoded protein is CASSPRGPETQYF.

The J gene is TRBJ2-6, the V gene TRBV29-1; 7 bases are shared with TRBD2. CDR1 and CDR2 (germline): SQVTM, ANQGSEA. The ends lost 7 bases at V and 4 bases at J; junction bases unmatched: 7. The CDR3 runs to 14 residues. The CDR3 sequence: CSALGGTGANVLTF. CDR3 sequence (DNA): TGCAGCGCTTTGGGGGGGACCGGGGCCAACGTCCTGACTTTC.

As DNA, the CDR3 is TGTGCCAGCAGTTCCGGAGACTATGGCTACACCTTC. Residues: CASSSGDYGYTF. The chain links TRBV6-5 to TRBJ1-2; D call uncertain. V lost 4 bases and J lost 3, with 6 bases in between. This CDR3 comprises 12 residues. CDR1 is MNHEY, CDR2 SVGAGI, per germline.

The DNA for the CDR3 is TGCGCCAGCAGTTCCGGGACAGCTATGAACACTGAAGCTTTCTTT. Protein sequence: CASSSGTAMNTEAFF. The V and J genes are TRBV10-1 and TRBJ1-1; 7 nucleotides agree with TRBD1. The V gene end was trimmed by 5 bases and the J gene end by 0 bases; junction bases not matched to a gene: 6. The CDR3 covers 15 residues. CDR1 and CDR2 (germline): WNHNN, SYGVQD (reference sequence).

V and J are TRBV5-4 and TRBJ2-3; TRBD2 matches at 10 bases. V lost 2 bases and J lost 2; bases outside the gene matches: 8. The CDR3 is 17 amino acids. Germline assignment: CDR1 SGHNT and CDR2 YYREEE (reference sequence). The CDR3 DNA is TGTGCCAGCAGCTTCCTAGCGGGGGCCGGTAACACAGATACGCAGTATTTT. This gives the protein CASSFLAGAGNTDTQYF.

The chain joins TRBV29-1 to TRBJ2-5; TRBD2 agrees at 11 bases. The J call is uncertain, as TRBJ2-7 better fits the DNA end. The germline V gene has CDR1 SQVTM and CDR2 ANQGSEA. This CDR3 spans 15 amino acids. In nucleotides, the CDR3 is TGCAGCGTTGCTTTGGGACTAGCGGCTTCCTACGAGCAGTACTTC. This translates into CSVALGLAASYEQYF.

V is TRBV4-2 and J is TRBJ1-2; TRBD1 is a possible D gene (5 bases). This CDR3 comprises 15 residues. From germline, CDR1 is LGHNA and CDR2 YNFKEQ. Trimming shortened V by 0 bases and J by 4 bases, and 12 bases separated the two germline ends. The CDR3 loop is CASSQDPGIAYGYTF. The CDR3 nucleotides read TGTGCCAGCAGCCAAGATCCAGGGATCGCCTATGGCTACACCTTC.

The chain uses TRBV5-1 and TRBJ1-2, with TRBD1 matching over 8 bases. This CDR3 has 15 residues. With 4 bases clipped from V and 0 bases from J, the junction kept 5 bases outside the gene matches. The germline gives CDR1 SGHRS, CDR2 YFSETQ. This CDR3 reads CASSDQGATNYGYTF. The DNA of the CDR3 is TGCGCCAGCAGCGATCAGGGGGCGACTAACTATGGCTACACCTTC.

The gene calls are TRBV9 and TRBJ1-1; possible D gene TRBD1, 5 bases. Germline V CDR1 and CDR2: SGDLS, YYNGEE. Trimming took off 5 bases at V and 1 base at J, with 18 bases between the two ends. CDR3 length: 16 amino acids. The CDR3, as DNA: TGTGCCAGCAGTTACATCGGGGGGAATAGGAACACTGAAGCTTTCTTT. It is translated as CASSYIGGNRNTEAFF.

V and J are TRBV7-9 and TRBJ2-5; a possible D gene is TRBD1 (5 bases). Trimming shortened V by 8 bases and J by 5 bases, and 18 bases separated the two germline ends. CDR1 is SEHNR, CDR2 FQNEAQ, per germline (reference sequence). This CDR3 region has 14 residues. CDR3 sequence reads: CASVSSASGETQYF. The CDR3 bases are TGTGCCAGCGTCTCTTCGGCCTCAGGGGAGACCCAGTACTTC.

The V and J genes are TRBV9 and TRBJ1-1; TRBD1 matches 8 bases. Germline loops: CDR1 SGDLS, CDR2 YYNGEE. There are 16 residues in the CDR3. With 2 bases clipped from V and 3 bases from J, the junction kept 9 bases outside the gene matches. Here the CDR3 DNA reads TGTGCCAGCAGCGTTAGATTAGACAGGGGAGACACTGAAGCTTTCTTT. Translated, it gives CASSVRLDRGDTEAFF. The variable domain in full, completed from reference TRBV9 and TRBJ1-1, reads DSGVTQTPKHLITATGQRVTLRCSPRSGDLSVYWYQQSLDQGLQFLIQYYNGEERAKGNILERFSAQQFPDLHSELNLSSLELGDSALYFCASSVRLDRGDTEAFFGQGTRLTVV.

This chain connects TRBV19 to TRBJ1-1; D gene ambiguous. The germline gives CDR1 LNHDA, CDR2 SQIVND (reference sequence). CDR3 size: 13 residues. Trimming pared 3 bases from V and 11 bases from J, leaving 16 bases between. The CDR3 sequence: CASSIPEVVLAFF. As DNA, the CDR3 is TGTGCCAGTAGTATTCCGGAGGTAGTTTTGGCTTTCTTT.

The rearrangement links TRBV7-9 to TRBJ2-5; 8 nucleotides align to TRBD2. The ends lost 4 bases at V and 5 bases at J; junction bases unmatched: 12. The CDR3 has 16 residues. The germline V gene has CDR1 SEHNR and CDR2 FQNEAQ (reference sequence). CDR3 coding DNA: TGTGCCAGCAGCTCGAATTCGGGGGGGAGGACGGAGACCCAGTACTTC. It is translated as CASSSNSGGRTETQYF.

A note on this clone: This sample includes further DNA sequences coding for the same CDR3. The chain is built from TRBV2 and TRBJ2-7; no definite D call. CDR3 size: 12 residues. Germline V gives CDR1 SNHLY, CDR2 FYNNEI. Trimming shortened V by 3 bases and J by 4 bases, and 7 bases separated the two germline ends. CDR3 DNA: TGTGCCAGCAGTGATAGAGGATACGAGCAGTACTTC. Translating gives CASSDRGYEQYF.

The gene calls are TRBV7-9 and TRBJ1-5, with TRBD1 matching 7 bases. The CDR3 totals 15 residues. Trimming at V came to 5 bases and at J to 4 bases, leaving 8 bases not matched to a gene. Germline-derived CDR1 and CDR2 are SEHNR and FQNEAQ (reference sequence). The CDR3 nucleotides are TGTGCCAGCAGCACCGGGACAGCCCTTAATCAGCCCCAGCATTTT. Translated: CASSTGTALNQPQHF.

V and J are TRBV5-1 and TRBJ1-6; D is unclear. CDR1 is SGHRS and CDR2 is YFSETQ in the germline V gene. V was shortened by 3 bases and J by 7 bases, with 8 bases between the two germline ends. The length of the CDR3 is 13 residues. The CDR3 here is CASSSGQNSPLHF. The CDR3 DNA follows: TGCGCCAGCAGCTCTGGGCAGAATTCACCCCTCCACTTT.

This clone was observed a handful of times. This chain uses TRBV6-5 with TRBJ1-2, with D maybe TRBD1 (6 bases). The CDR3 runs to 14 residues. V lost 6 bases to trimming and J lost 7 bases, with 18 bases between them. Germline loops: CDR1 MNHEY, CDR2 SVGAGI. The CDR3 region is CASSPPGGRSGYTF. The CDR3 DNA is TGTGCCAGCAGCCCCCCGGGGGGGCGTAGTGGCTACACCTTC.

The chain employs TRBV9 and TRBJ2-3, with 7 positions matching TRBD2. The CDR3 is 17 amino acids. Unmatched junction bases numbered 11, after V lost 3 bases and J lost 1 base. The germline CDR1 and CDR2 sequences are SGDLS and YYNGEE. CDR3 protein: CASSGSGGGLRTDTQYF. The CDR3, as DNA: TGTGCCAGCAGCGGTTCTGGGGGAGGGCTACGCACAGATACGCAGTATTTT.

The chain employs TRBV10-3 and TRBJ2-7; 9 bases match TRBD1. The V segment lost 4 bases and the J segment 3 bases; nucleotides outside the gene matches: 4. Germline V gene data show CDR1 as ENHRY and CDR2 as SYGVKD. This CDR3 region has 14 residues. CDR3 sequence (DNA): TGTGCCATCAGTGGGACAGGGGAGGGCTACGAGCAGTACTTC. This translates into CAISGTGEGYEQYF.